What follows are 24 T cell receptor beta chains derived from one specimen sequenced in a study of blood T cells in healthy people across ages. A second PCR of about 7 to 11 cycles used a sample-barcoded 5' primer and a J-beta primer mix. TCRdb independently ran MiXCR on the 5' RACE reads; one entry per CDR3 protein. The table lists fewer than 1.5 million distinct CDR3 sequences, approximately 38% of them singletons. Sequencing was carried out using blood. The receptors come from a woman between 18 and 30 years old in good health.

CDR3 DNA: TGTGCCAGTCGACAGGGGGCAGGTTACGAGCAGTACTTC. Amino acids: CASRQGAGYEQYF. The chain combines TRBV12-3 or TRBV12-4 with TRBJ2-4; 10 bases are a match to TRBD1. The J call is doubtful: the DNA matches TRBJ2-7 better. The CDR3 loop spans 13 amino acids.

The rearrangement uses TRBV4-1 and TRBJ2-7; 8 bases match TRBD1. V was clipped by 0 bases and J by 3 bases; unmatched bases: 7. Germline V CDR1 and CDR2: MGHRA, YSYEKL. The CDR3 loop spans 16 amino acids. This CDR3 reads CASSQESTGERYEQYF. As DNA, the CDR3 is TGCGCCAGCAGCCAAGAATCGACAGGGGAGCGCTACGAGCAGTACTTC.

The rearrangement joins TRBV2 to TRBJ1-2; the D is unclear. Per germline, CDR1 SNHLY and CDR2 FYNNEI. CDR3 length equals 13 residues. The ends were cut back, 0 bases at V and 4 bases at J, with 6 bases in the middle. The CDR3 DNA sequence: TGTGCCAGCAGTGAAGCGGTGAGCTATGGCTACACCTTC. Translating it yields CASSEAVSYGYTF.

The chain uses TRBV30 and TRBJ1-3; D may be TRBD1 (5 bases). The germline V and J ends were trimmed by 0 bases and 0 bases, with 6 bases remaining between them. The CDR3 has 14 residues. Germline values: CDR1 GTSNPN, CDR2 SVGIG (reference sequence). This CDR3 is CAWSVQVSGNTIYF. The CDR3 DNA is TGTGCCTGGAGTGTACAGGTCTCTGGAAACACCATATATTTT.

Of note for this clonotype: The junction shows a germline mismatch at one end, possibly a read error. This chain joins TRBV11-2 and TRBJ2-1; 7 bases are a match to TRBD2. This CDR3 comprises 11 residues. Germline V gene sequence: CDR1 SGHAT, CDR2 FQNNGV. CDR3 sequence reads: CVSRAGNEQFF. The DNA of the CDR3 is TGTGTCAGCAGAGCGGGAAATGAGCAGTTCTTC. The entire variable domain, with the rest obtained from reference TRBV11-2 and TRBJ2-1, is as follows: EAGVAQSPRYKIIEKRQSVAFWCNPISGHATLYWYQQILGQGPKLLIQFQNNGVVDDSQLPKDRFSAERLKGVDSTLKIQPAKLEDSAVYLCVSRAGNEQFFGPGTRLTVL.

This chain links TRBV4-1 with TRBJ2-3; 8 nucleotides align to TRBD2. The V gene's germline CDR1 is MGHRA and CDR2 YSYEKL. The J segment lost 3 bases and the V segment lost 4 bases, leaving 9 bases of the junction unmatched. The CDR3 is 16 residues long. CDR3 DNA sequence: TGCGCCAGCAGCCCCAAGGGACTAGGGACGACAGATACGCAGTATTTT. This codes for CASSPKGLGTTDTQYF.

In this sample, this clonotype turned up a few times. This sequence joins TRBV20-1 and TRBJ2-5; D is undetermined. The V gene's germline CDR1 is DFQATT and CDR2 SNEGSKA (reference sequence). The CDR3 loop spans 9 amino acids. With 7 bases removed from V and 4 bases from J, the gap between germline ends came to 4 bases. The CDR3 nucleotides are TGCAGTGGCCCAGAGACCCAGTACTTC. Translated, it gives CSGPETQYF.

This clonotype was seen more than once but under ten times. The chain combines TRBV6-5 with TRBJ1-1; D is ambiguous. Trimming cost V 0 bases and J 3 bases, with 5 bases left between them. CDR1 MNHEY and CDR2 SVGAGI come from the germline V gene. The CDR3 sequence is 13 residues long. The CDR3 here is CASSYSIDTEAFF. CDR3 DNA sequence: TGTGCCAGCAGTTACTCGATAGACACTGAAGCTTTCTTT.

This sequence joins TRBV6-1 and TRBJ1-4; a weak D match, TRBD1 (5 bases). V lost 0 bases to trimming and J lost 2 bases, with 10 bases between them. Germline lookup yields CDR1 MNHNS and CDR2 SASEGT. The CDR3 is 16 residues long. The CDR3 sequence: CASSEAQGATNEKLFF. Written as DNA, the CDR3 is TGTGCCAGCAGTGAAGCGCAGGGAGCCACTAATGAAAAACTGTTTTTT.

This clonotype showed up just a few times. V gene TRBV7-9 combines with J gene TRBJ1-1; 9 bases are shared with TRBD1. After removal of 5 bases from V and 6 bases from J, the junction contained 10 bases not matched to a gene. Looked up from germline, CDR1 is SEHNR and CDR2 is FQNEAQ (reference sequence). The CDR3 is 15 residues long. CDR3 sequence reads: CASSPEQGARSEAFF. Here the CDR3 DNA reads TGTGCCAGCAGCCCCGAACAGGGGGCGCGTTCTGAAGCTTTCTTT.

V is TRBV3-1 and J is TRBJ2-5; 10 nucleotides line up with TRBD2. The better agreement between TRBJ2-7 and the DNA end casts doubt on the J call. CDR3 length: 17 residues. Germline CDR1 LGHDT, CDR2 YNNKEL (reference sequence). CDR3 sequence reads: CASSQDWRASGGYEQYF. In DNA form, the CDR3 reads TGTGCCAGCAGCCAAGATTGGAGGGCTAGCGGGGGCTACGAGCAGTACTTC.

This clonotype was found a few times. The J gene is TRBJ1-6, the V gene TRBV28; D might be TRBD1 (5 bases). CDR3 length: 17 residues. Per the germline V gene, CDR1 is MDHEN and CDR2 is SYDVKM. V dropped 10 bases and J dropped 7 bases, with 26 bases sitting between them. DNA of the CDR3: TGTGCCATCAAGCCGGGACCCCGGGCCCCTGCGAATTCACCCCTCCACTTT. Amino acids: CAIKPGPRAPANSPLHF.

The chain couples TRBV10-3 to TRBJ2-1; weak D call: TRBD1 (6 bases). The better agreement between TRBJ2-7 and the DNA end casts doubt on the J call. CDR1 ENHRY and CDR2 SYGVKD come from the germline V gene. The CDR3 totals 14 residues. CDR3 amino acids: CASRESGHGDEQYF. The CDR3 nucleotides read TGTGCCAGCAGAGAATCGGGACACGGCGACGAGCAGTACTTC.

This clonotype was counted a few times. The chain joins TRBV7-2 to TRBJ2-1, with TRBD2 matching 13 bases. The J call may be faulty, since TRBJ2-7 better matches the DNA end. The CDR3 covers 18 residues. Germline V gene sequence: CDR1 SGHTA, CDR2 FQGNSA. The CDR3 nucleotides read TGTGCCAGCAGCTTAGCGCTGGGACTAGCGGGGAACTACAATGAGCAGTACTTC. Protein: CASSLALGLAGNYNEQYF.

This clonotype was counted between two and nine times. This chain connects TRBV7-6 to TRBJ2-3; the match to TRBD2 covers 7 bases. The germline V gene has CDR1 SGHVS and CDR2 FNYEAQ. The CDR3 covers 14 residues. The trim removed 5 bases at V and 1 base at J, leaving 3 bases unmatched. The CDR3 loop is CASSRGDGTDTQYF. The CDR3 DNA is TGTGCCAGCAGCCGGGGGGATGGCACAGATACGCAGTATTTT.

The chain employs TRBV27 and TRBJ1-2; tentative D call: TRBD1 (5 bases). Trimming took off 5 bases at V and 5 bases at J, with 21 bases between the two ends. The length of the CDR3 is 16 residues. CDR1 and CDR2 from the germline V gene are MNHEY and SMNVEV (reference sequence). CDR3: CASSPPPWRGPYGYTF. The CDR3, as DNA: TGTGCCAGCAGTCCACCACCTTGGAGGGGCCCGTATGGCTACACCTTC.

This clonotype occurred many times. The V and J genes are TRBV24-1 and TRBJ2-3; D is perhaps TRBD2 (5 bases). There are 13 residues in the CDR3. Germline V lookup: CDR1 KGHDR, CDR2 SFDVKD. V was shortened by 9 bases and J by 2 bases, with 11 bases between the two germline ends. The CDR3 bases are TGTGCCACCGATGCGGGCGACACAGATACGCAGTATTTT. This translates into CATDAGDTDTQYF.

This clonotype was recorded at least ten times. In DNA, the CDR3 is TGTGCCAGCAGTCTCAGGGTTAATGAGCAGTTCTTC. Protein product: CASSLRVNEQFF. The chain links TRBV7-9 to TRBJ2-1; weak D call: TRBD1 (5 bases). Trimming removed 6 bases from V and 7 bases from J, with 10 bases in between. This CDR3 has 12 amino acids. CDR1 and CDR2 from the germline V gene are SEHNR and FQNEAQ (reference sequence).

The table lists this clonotype with a few counts. V is TRBV12-3 or TRBV12-4 and J is TRBJ1-6; D is unclear. V was shortened by 6 bases and J by 0 bases, with 9 bases between the two germline ends. The CDR3 length is 15 residues. Written as DNA, the CDR3 is TGTGCCAGCAGCCCAGACGGCTCCTATAATTCACCCCTCCACTTT. Translating it yields CASSPDGSYNSPLHF.

V usage is TRBV13 and J usage is TRBJ2-1, with 14 bases lining up with TRBD2. The CDR3 totals 16 residues. V was pared by 5 bases and J by 7 bases, with 7 bases of the junction left unmatched. Germline V gives CDR1 PRHDT, CDR2 FYEKMQ (reference sequence). Written as DNA, the CDR3 is TGTGCCAGCAGCCAAAGGGGGACTAGCGGGAGAAATGAGCAGTTCTTC. Amino acids: CASSQRGTSGRNEQFF.

The rearrangement uses TRBV6-5 and TRBJ2-5, with D perhaps matching TRBD1 (6 bases). Looked up from germline, CDR1 is MNHEY and CDR2 is SVGAGI. The CDR3 covers 13 residues. Trimming left V 2 bases short and J 11 bases short, with 15 bases between. CDR3 sequence (DNA): TGTGCCAGCAGTTACCAGGGGTACAATGAGCAGTACTTC. Translated: CASSYQGYNEQYF.

This clonotype was detected a few times. The gene calls are TRBV20-1 and TRBJ2-5; TRBD1 agrees at 10 bases. The J segment lost 1 base and the V segment lost 5 bases, leaving 7 bases of the junction unmatched. Germline V gene data show CDR1 as DFQATT and CDR2 as SNEGSKA (reference sequence). The CDR3 is 15 amino acids. The CDR3: CSAEHGQGGQETQYF. The CDR3 DNA reads as TGCAGTGCTGAACACGGACAGGGGGGCCAAGAGACCCAGTACTTC.

The CDR3 reads CASSASGTSYNEQFF. DNA of the CDR3: TGTGCCAGCAGCGCTAGCGGGACCTCCTACAATGAGCAGTTCTTC. The chain is built from TRBV7-7 and TRBJ2-1; TRBD2 agrees at 9 bases. The CDR3 sequence is 15 residues long. V lost 5 bases and J lost 0; bases outside the gene matches: 2. In germline, CDR1 is SSHAT, CDR2 FNYEAQ (reference sequence). Drawing the rest from reference TRBV7-7 and TRBJ2-1, the complete variable domain is GAGVSQSPRYKVTKRGQDVTLRCDPISSHATLYWYQQALGQGPEFLTYFNYEAQPDKSGLPSDRFSAERPEGSISTLTIQRTEQRDSAMYRCASSASGTSYNEQFFGPGTRLTVL.

The chain combines TRBV9 with TRBJ1-2, with D maybe TRBD1 (6 bases). Deletions cut 0 bases from V and 4 bases from J, with 16 bases between. The CDR3 contains 16 residues. In germline, CDR1 is SGDLS, CDR2 YYNGEE. In DNA form, the CDR3 reads TGTGCCAGCAGCGTAGGAGTTCAGGGGTACATCTATGGCTACACCTTC. Translation: CASSVGVQGYIYGYTF.